This record covers a single TCR beta chain. Its antigen is undetermined. This entry is derived from a study of high-grade serous ovarian cancer treatment subgroups. Findings of the study overall: Clonal relatedness tracked neoantigen level, and by trend copy number and mutation load.

Measured with immunoSEQ multiplex PCR; TCRdb has only the in-frame clones, and not every one. The repertoire has about 36,000 clones, about 80% of them found once; the top ten carry about 3%. Tumor samples were taken before definitive surgery or chemotherapy. The J segment lost 1 base and the V segment lost 2 bases, leaving 1 base of the junction unmatched. This CDR3 has 15 residues. Germline-derived CDR1 and CDR2 are SGHRS and YFSETQ. The chain employs TRBV5-1 and TRBJ2-2; 8 bases are shared with TRBD1. Sequencing input: tumor tissue. The clonotype was recovered from a human donor with high-grade serous ovarian cancer. Here the CDR3 reads CASSFDRGNTGELFF. CDR3 in DNA: TGCGCCAGCAGCTTTGACAGGGGGAACACCGGGGAGCTGTTTTTT.